The 25 T cell receptor beta chains listed next were all sequenced from one sample in a study of T cells in Graves' hyperthyroidism and ophthalmopathy. It was RNA transcripts that yielded the amplified TCR beta CDR3 regions. First-round RT-PCR with HTBI primers amplified the TCR CDR3 region. TCRdb re-called the multiplex PCR reads with MiXCR, one entry per CDR3 protein. The profile shows a few hundred thousand distinct CDR3 sequences, approximately 25% of them singletons. Sequenced material: blood. The receptors here all came from a man aged 45-65 years with Graves' hyperthyroidism.

This clonotype was seen ten or more times. The rearrangement joins TRBV7-8 to TRBJ2-7, with 12 positions matching TRBD2. Trimming cost V 5 bases and J 2 bases; bases outside gene matches: 7. Germline V gene lookup returns CDR1 SGHVS and CDR2 FQNEAQ. The CDR3 is 16 residues long. The CDR3 is CASSKRTSGTTYEQYF. The CDR3 coding sequence is TGTGCCAGCAGCAAGCGGACTAGCGGGACAACCTACGAGCAGTACTTC.

This clonotype appeared a single time. The chain recombines TRBV5-4 with TRBJ1-6; no reliable D call. This CDR3 region has 15 residues. Trimming cost V 4 bases and J 8 bases, with 16 bases left between them. Per germline, CDR1 SGHNT and CDR2 YYREEE (reference sequence). CDR3 residues: CASSRRLGLDSPLHF. The CDR3 DNA sequence: TGTGCCAGCAGCCGACGCCTAGGGTTGGATTCACCCCTCCACTTT.

This clonotype was observed a single time. The genes are TRBV12-3 or TRBV12-4 and TRBJ2-1, with D unresolved. The CDR3 contains 17 residues. Trimming shortened V by 0 bases and J by 3 bases, and 15 bases separated the two germline ends. CDR3 nucleotide sequence: TGTGCCAGCAGTTTAGCTAGCAGGCCAATCTACTACAATGAGCAGTTCTTC. It yields the protein CASSLASRPIYYNEQFF.

Many counts were recorded for this clonotype. J is TRBJ2-7 and V is TRBV28; perhaps TRBD1 as D (5 bases). V lost 6 bases to trimming and J lost 0 bases, with 12 bases between them. CDR1 MDHEN and CDR2 SYDVKM come from the germline V gene. The CDR3 covers 14 residues. DNA for the CDR3: TGTGCCAGCAGACGACAGCAGCGCTCCTACGAGCAGTACTTC. Translated: CASRRQQRSYEQYF. Combining the CDR3 with reference TRBV28 and TRBJ2-7 gives the whole variable domain DVKVTQSSRYLVKRTGEKVFLECVQDMDHENMFWYRQDPGLGLRLIYFSYDVKMKEKGDIPEGYSVSREKKERFSLILESASTNQTSMYLCASRRQQRSYEQYFGPGTRLTVT.

Points on this clonotype: A much larger clone is a single base away; this may be a read error. J is TRBJ2-1 and V is TRBV2; 7 bases agree with TRBD2. The DNA end is a closer match to TRBJ2-7, so the J assignment may be wrong. From germline, CDR1 is SNHLY and CDR2 FYNNEI. The CDR3 consists of 13 residues. The DNA of the CDR3 is TGTGCCAGCAAAGGCGGGAGCTACAATGAGCAGTACTTC. Its translation is CASKGGSYNEQYF.

The J gene is TRBJ1-2, the V gene TRBV28; possibly TRBD1 for D (6 bases). Germline V gene data show CDR1 as MDHEN and CDR2 as SYDVKM. V gave up 4 bases and J gave up 6 bases, with 9 bases separating them. This CDR3 is built from 12 residues. Here the CDR3 reads CASSSRTDGYTF. Here the CDR3 DNA reads TGTGCCAGCAGTTCCAGGACAGATGGCTACACCTTC.

This clonotype came up a few times. The chain is built from TRBV11-2 and TRBJ2-3; possibly TRBD1 for D (6 bases). The CDR3 is made up of 17 amino acids. Trimming left V 5 bases short and J 0 bases short, with 18 bases between. Germline V lookup: CDR1 SGHAT, CDR2 FQNNGV. For the CDR3, the DNA is TGTGCCAGCAGCCAAAGAAGGCAGGGGCTTAGCACAGATACGCAGTATTTT. Its translation: CASSQRRQGLSTDTQYF.

As for this clonotype: This could be a read error, since a much larger clone is one nucleotide away. The gene calls are TRBV12-3 or TRBV12-4 and TRBJ2-1; D not resolved. V shed 1 base and J shed 12 bases, with 16 bases lying between them. The CDR3 has 14 amino acids. CDR3 coding DNA: TGTGCCAGCAGTTTAGGACAATCAATCGGTGGGCAGTTCTTC. It translates to CASSLGQSIGGQFF.

This clonotype was counted many times. The chain couples TRBV30 to TRBJ2-1; D gene ambiguous. CDR3 length equals 12 residues. Trimming removed 2 bases at V and 6 bases at J, with 8 bases between. CDR1 is GTSNPN, CDR2 SVGIG, per germline (reference sequence). The CDR3 DNA reads as TGTGCCTGGAGTCGAAGTGGCAATGAGCAGTTCTTC. It codes for CAWSRSGNEQFF. Filled out from reference TRBV30 and TRBJ2-1, the complete variable domain reads SQTIHQWPATLVQPVGSPLSLECTVEGTSNPNLYWYRQAAGRGLQLLFYSVGIGQISSEVPQNLSASRPQDRQFILSSKKLLLSDSGFYLCAWSRSGNEQFFGPGTRLTVL.

The chain couples TRBV6-2 or TRBV6-3 to TRBJ1-1; D not resolved. With 4 bases removed from V and 2 bases from J, the gap between germline ends came to 11 bases. The V gene's germline CDR1 is MNHEY and CDR2 SVGEGT. The CDR3 is 14 residues long. This CDR3 is CASSFLWENTEAFF. The CDR3 nucleotides read TGTGCCAGCAGTTTCCTCTGGGAAAACACTGAAGCTTTCTTT.

This clonotype has just a few counts. The V call is TRBV6-1, the J call TRBJ2-7; possible D gene TRBD1, 6 bases. The CDR3 has 16 amino acids. The V and J ends lost 6 bases and 3 bases respectively, with 21 bases between them. Germline lookup yields CDR1 MNHNS and CDR2 SASEGT. CDR3 nucleotide sequence: TGTGCCAGCAGAAGTCGGGACACACCCCCGTACTACGAGCAGTACTTC. Amino acid sequence: CASRSRDTPPYYEQYF.

This clonotype was recorded at least ten times. The chain links TRBV28 to TRBJ2-1; D might be TRBD2 (5 bases). Germline CDR1 reads MDHEN; CDR2 reads SYDVKM. The V end lost 3 bases, the J end lost 13 bases, and 10 bases lay between the germline ends. CDR3 length: 11 amino acids. In DNA, the CDR3 is TGTGCCAGCAGTTTTGGAGGTGACCAGTTCTTC. Translated, it gives CASSFGGDQFF.

This clonotype was recorded many times. The rearrangement links TRBV7-2 to TRBJ2-1; TRBD2 agrees at 12 bases. J lost 3 bases, V lost 6 bases, and 12 bases had no gene match. This CDR3 comprises 18 residues. The V gene's germline CDR1 is SGHTA and CDR2 FQGNSA. The CDR3 DNA reads TGTGCCAGCAGACGTCGGACTAGCGGGACGATCCGCTACAATGAGCAGTTCTTC. Translated, it gives CASRRRTSGTIRYNEQFF.

This clonotype was detected only a few times. The rearrangement uses TRBV19 and TRBJ1-2; 10 nucleotides agree with TRBD1. Germline V gene lookup returns CDR1 LNHDA and CDR2 SQIVND (reference sequence). This CDR3 is 14 amino acids long. The junction had 3 bases not matched to a gene; V was cut back by 4 bases and J by 4 bases. CDR3: CASSRGQGVYGYTF. CDR3 nucleotides: TGTGCCAGTAGTAGAGGACAGGGGGTCTATGGCTACACCTTC. The complete variable domain, with remaining parts taken from reference TRBV19 and TRBJ1-2, reads DGGITQSPKYLFRKEGQNVTLSCEQNLNHDAMYWYRQDPGQGLRLIYYSQIVNDFQKGDIAEGYSVSREKKESFPLTVTSAQKNPTAFYLCASSRGQGVYGYTFGSGTRLTVV.

The count of this clonotype is one. The genes are TRBV12-5 and TRBJ1-4; no clear D gene. V was shortened by 5 bases and J by 5 bases, with 15 bases between the two germline ends. Looked up from germline, CDR1 is LGHNT and CDR2 is FRNRAP. The CDR3 runs 15 residues. The CDR3 nucleotides read TGTGCTAGTGGTATTAACACGGACGCCAATGAAAAACTGTTTTTT. It codes for CASGINTDANEKLFF.

The chain combines TRBV6-1 with TRBJ1-5; D possibly corresponds to TRBD1 (5 bases). CDR1 MNHNS and CDR2 SASEGT come from the germline V gene. The V end was cut by 8 bases, the J end by 5 bases, with 13 bases between. The CDR3 is made up of 13 amino acids. The CDR3 nucleotides are TGTGCCAGCTCCTGGCAGGGCCATCAGCCCCAGCATTTT. Its translation is CASSWQGHQPQHF.

The CDR3 here is CASSPGPGQGNYGYTF. The CDR3 DNA is TGTGCCAGCAGCCCAGGTCCGGGACAGGGAAACTATGGCTACACCTTC. This chain links TRBV7-2 with TRBJ1-2; TRBD1 aligns across 9 bases. The CDR3 runs to 16 residues. Germline V gene data show CDR1 as SGHTA and CDR2 as FQGNSA. The ends lost 5 bases at V and 2 bases at J; junction bases unmatched: 9.

The rearrangement links TRBV2 to TRBJ2-7; tentative D call: TRBD1 (5 bases). The V end was cut by 0 bases, the J end by 2 bases, with 11 bases between. The CDR3 consists of 15 residues. CDR1 and CDR2 from the germline V gene are SNHLY and FYNNEI. The chain's CDR3 is CASSEAFGRAYEQYF. Here the CDR3 DNA reads TGTGCCAGCAGTGAAGCGTTCGGCAGGGCCTACGAGCAGTACTTC.

To note about this clonotype: At one end the junction does not follow the germline gene, possibly because of a read error. The chain combines TRBV5-8 with TRBJ2-1, with 8 bases lining up with TRBD2. The CDR3 totals 15 residues. Germline loops: CDR1 SGHTS, CDR2 YDEGEE. CDR3: CASSRPGGAYNEQSF. The CDR3 coding sequence is TGTGCCAGCAGTAGGCCGGGAGGGGCCTACAATGAGCAGTCCTTC.

This clonotype was seen ten or more times. This CDR3 reads CSATGHWAGSTDTQYF. The CDR3 nucleotides read TGCAGTGCCACCGGCCACTGGGCGGGTAGCACAGATACGCAGTATTTT. J is TRBJ2-3 and V is TRBV20-1, with D possibly TRBD2 on 5 matching bases. In germline, CDR1 is DFQATT, CDR2 SNEGSKA (reference sequence). The CDR3 totals 16 residues. Deletions cut 6 bases from V and 0 bases from J, with 19 bases between.

This clonotype appeared a few times. The chain has TRBV18 and TRBJ2-1; no definite D call. CDR1 and CDR2 from the germline V gene are KGHSH and LQKENI. With 0 bases removed from V and 10 bases from J, the gap between germline ends came to 13 bases. The CDR3 spans 14 residues. CDR3 in amino acids: CASSPPGEVREQFF. The CDR3 bases are TGTGCCAGCTCACCACCAGGAGAGGTCCGGGAGCAGTTCTTC.

J is TRBJ1-1 and V is TRBV12-3 or TRBV12-4; 7 nucleotides line up with TRBD1. J was trimmed by 6 bases and V by 5 bases; bases with no gene match: 6. The CDR3 extends over 13 amino acids. The CDR3 loop reads CASSLTGAAEAFF. Written as DNA, the CDR3 is TGTGCCAGCAGTCTAACAGGGGCGGCTGAAGCTTTCTTT.

The V gene is TRBV3-1, the J gene TRBJ1-5; maybe TRBD1 (5 bases). V dropped 4 bases and J dropped 7 bases, with 14 bases sitting between them. The CDR3 totals 14 residues. The germline CDR1 and CDR2 sequences are LGHDT and YNNKEL (reference sequence). CDR3 in amino acids: CASSPLGGRQPQHF. CDR3 bases: TGTGCCAGCAGCCCCTTGGGGGGTCGGCAGCCCCAGCATTTT.

A few counts support this clonotype. The CDR3 DNA reads TGTGCCAGCAGCGTAGGCGGAGCGGAGGATGAGCAGTTCTTC. Its translation is CASSVGGAEDEQFF. The rearrangement uses TRBV9 and TRBJ2-1; D perhaps matches TRBD2 (5 bases). V gave up 0 bases and J gave up 8 bases, with 12 bases separating them. Germline V gives CDR1 SGDLS, CDR2 YYNGEE. The CDR3 contains 14 residues.

This clonotype has at least ten counts. The chain joins TRBV3-1 to TRBJ2-3; unclear D gene. The V and J ends lost 4 bases and 6 bases respectively, with 8 bases between them. The germline gives CDR1 LGHDT, CDR2 YNNKEL (reference sequence). This CDR3 contains 12 residues. CDR3: CASSPRWDTQYF. In nucleotides, the CDR3 is TGTGCCAGCAGCCCCCGGTGGGATACGCAGTATTTT.